Listed below are T cell receptor beta chains from one sample, sequenced in a study of shared clonotypes between healthy human individuals. Sequencing used immunoSEQ multiplex PCR; TCRdb keeps in-frame clones, though not all of them. The sample has roughly 1 million clones; about 75% are singletons. Sequenced sample: memory CD4+ T cells sorted from blood. All receptors come from a young man in good health. CDR3s include the opening cysteine and the closing phenylalanine or tryptophan. D genes are given only for firm matches. Size tells how often a clone was seen (once, few, many) or the class of an expanded clone, and some rows leave it out.

clone_size | j_call | d_call | v_call | cdr3_nt | cdr3_aa
- | TRBJ2-7 | - | TRBV12-2 | TGTGCAAGCCTGAGGGACCGTTCCTACGAGCAGTACTTC | CASLRDRSYEQYF
- | TRBJ1-5 | - | TRBV7-6 | TGTGCCAGCAGCTTAGCAGGAGGGGCGCCAGGTCAGCCCCAGCATTTT | CASSLAGGAPGQPQHF
- | TRBJ1-6 | - | TRBV2 | TGTGCCAGCAGTGTTCTTGGGAATTCACCCCTCCACTTT | CASSVLGNSPLHF
- | TRBJ2-3 | - | TRBV2 | TGTGCCAGCAGTGTTAAGGGGCGAAGCACAGATACGCAGTATTTT | CASSVKGRSTDTQYF
- | TRBJ2-1 | TRBD2 | TRBV5-1 | TGCGCCAGCGGCAAACTAGCGGGAGGATCGGGTGAGCAGTTCTTC | CASGKLAGGSGEQFF
- | TRBJ2-3 | TRBD2 | TRBV7-6 | TGTGCCAGCACCTCGGAGAGCGGGAGATCCGGGGCAGATACGCAGTATTTT | CASTSESGRSGADTQYF
- | TRBJ2-7 | - | TRBV21-1 | TGTGCCAGCAGCAAAGAAGCTAAAAGGACACTTGAACCCTACGAGCAGTACTTC | CASSKEAKRTLEPYEQYF
few | TRBJ2-5 | TRBD2 | TRBV30 | TGTGCCCTAGCGGACCAAGAGACCCAGTACTTC | CALADQETQYF
- | TRBJ1-6 | - | TRBV30 | TGTGCCTTGGAGGCCAGGGGTTCACCCCTCCACTTT | CALEARGSPLHF
- | TRBJ2-5 | - | TRBV27 | TGTGCCAGCAGTCTTACAGACAGAGACCAAGAGACCCAGTACTTC | CASSLTDRDQETQYF
- | TRBJ2-7 | TRBD1 | TRBV19 | TGTGCCAGTAGTAAGGGGGACAGTCTGAGCGAGCAGTACTTC | CASSKGDSLSEQYF
- | TRBJ1-3 | TRBD1 | TRBV5-1 | TGCGCCAGCAGCGCTACAGGGGTCTCTGGAAACACCATATATTTT | CASSATGVSGNTIYF
- | TRBJ2-2 | - | TRBV28 | TGTGCCAGCAGTTTTAAAGTACATAGCACCGGGGAGCTGTTTTTT | CASSFKVHSTGELFF
- | TRBJ1-5 | - | TRBV21-1 | TGTGCCAGCAGCAAAGGTAGGAAACCGAACAATCAGCCCCAGCATTTT | CASSKGRKPNNQPQHF
- | TRBJ2-1 | TRBD2 | TRBV2 | TGTGCCAGCAGTGAAACTAGCGGGAGGGCCCATGAGCAGTTCTTC | CASSETSGRAHEQFF
once | TRBJ1-4 | TRBD1 | TRBV27 | TGTGCCAGCAGTTTACAGGGGGCGCGAGTTAATGAAAAACTGTTTTTT | CASSLQGARVNEKLFF
few | TRBJ2-5 | TRBD1 | TRBV5-1 | TGCGCCAGCAGCACCATACCAGGACAGGGTTCGGAGACCCAGTACTTC | CASSTIPGQGSETQYF
few | TRBJ2-5 | TRBD2 | TRBV5-4 | TGTGCCAGCAGCCCTGGGACTAGCCTAAAAGAGACCCAGTACTTC | CASSPGTSLKETQYF
- | TRBJ2-3 | - | TRBV5-1 | TGCGCCAGCAGCTTGGGCAACAACCCGGGGGCTGCAGATACGCAGTATTTT | CASSLGNNPGAADTQYF
- | TRBJ2-7 | TRBD1 | TRBV5-1 | TGCGCCAGCACATCGGGACAGGGGACTAACGAGCAGTACTTC | CASTSGQGTNEQYF